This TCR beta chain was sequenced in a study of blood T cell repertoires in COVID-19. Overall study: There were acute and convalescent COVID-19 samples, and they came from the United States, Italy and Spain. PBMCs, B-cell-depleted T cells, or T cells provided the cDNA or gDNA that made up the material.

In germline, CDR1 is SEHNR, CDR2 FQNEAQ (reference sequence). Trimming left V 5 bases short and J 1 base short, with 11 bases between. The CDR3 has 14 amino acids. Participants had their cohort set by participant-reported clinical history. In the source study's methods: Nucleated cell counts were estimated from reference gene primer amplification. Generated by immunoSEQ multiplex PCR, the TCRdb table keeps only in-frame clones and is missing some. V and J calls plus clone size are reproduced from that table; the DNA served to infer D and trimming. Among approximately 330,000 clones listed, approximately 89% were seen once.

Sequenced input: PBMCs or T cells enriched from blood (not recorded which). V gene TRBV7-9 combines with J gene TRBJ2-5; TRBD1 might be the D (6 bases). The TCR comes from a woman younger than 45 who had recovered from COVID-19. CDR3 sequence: CASSQDSAQETQYF. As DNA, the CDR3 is TGTGCCAGCAGCCAGGACAGCGCCCAAGAGACCCAGTACTTC.